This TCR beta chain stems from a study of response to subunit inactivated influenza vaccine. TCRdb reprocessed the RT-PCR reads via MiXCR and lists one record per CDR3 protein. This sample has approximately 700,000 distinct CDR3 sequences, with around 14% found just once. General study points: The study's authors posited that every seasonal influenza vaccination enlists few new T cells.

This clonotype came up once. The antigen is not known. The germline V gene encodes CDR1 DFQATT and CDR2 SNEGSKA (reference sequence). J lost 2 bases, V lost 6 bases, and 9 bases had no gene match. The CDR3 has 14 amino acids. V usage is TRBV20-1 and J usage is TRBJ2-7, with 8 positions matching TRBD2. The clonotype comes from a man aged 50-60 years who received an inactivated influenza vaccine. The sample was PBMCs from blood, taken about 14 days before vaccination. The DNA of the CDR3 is TGCAGTGCCAGAACCGCGGGGGGAACCTACGAGCAGTACTTC. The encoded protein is CSARTAGGTYEQYF.